These T cell receptor beta chains were read from a single sample in a study of blood T cell repertoires in COVID-19. Sequenced by immunoSEQ multiplex PCR; TCRdb stores in-frame clones only, minus some. This table holds 400,000 to 550,000 clones, 75% to 90% found once. The sequenced sample consisted of peripheral blood. Source of these receptors: a woman in her 30s with acute or convalescent COVID-19. Each CDR3 is given with its conserved first and last residue. Each record gives: D gene, J gene, V gene, clone size, CDR3 protein, CDR3 DNA. The D gene is left open where the match is weak. A row's size may be missing; if present it is once, few, many or a size class.

d_gene: .; j_gene: TRBJ2-7; v_gene: TRBV9; abundance: .; CDR3aa: CASSVDFGGGYEQYF; CDR3nt: TGTGCCAGCAGCGTAGATTTCGGGGGTGGCTACGAGCAGTACTTC
d_gene: .; j_gene: TRBJ2-5; v_gene: TRBV20-1; abundance: .; CDR3aa: CSAPKEGTQYF; CDR3nt: TGCAGTGCTCCTAAAGAGGGGACCCAGTACTTC
d_gene: TRBD2; j_gene: TRBJ2-1; v_gene: TRBV28; abundance: .; CDR3aa: CASSEGSAGGPGNEQFF; CDR3nt: TGTGCCAGCAGCGAGGGATCGGCGGGGGGGCCGGGCAATGAGCAGTTCTTC
d_gene: .; j_gene: TRBJ2-1; v_gene: TRBV9; abundance: .; CDR3aa: CASRPRREISYNEQFF; CDR3nt: TGTGCCAGCAGACCTCGACGGGAGATCTCCTACAATGAGCAGTTCTTC
d_gene: .; j_gene: TRBJ2-2; v_gene: TRBV11-2; abundance: .; CDR3aa: CASSLIPGTNTGELFF; CDR3nt: TGTGCCAGCAGCTTAATCCCGGGTACGAACACCGGGGAGCTGTTTTTT
d_gene: .; j_gene: TRBJ1-3; v_gene: TRBV30; abundance: .; CDR3aa: CAWSPGSGAGNTIYF; CDR3nt: TGTGCCTGGAGTCCCGGCAGCGGGGCTGGAAACACCATATATTTT
d_gene: .; j_gene: TRBJ2-5; v_gene: TRBV7-2; abundance: .; CDR3aa: CASSPGLETQYF; CDR3nt: TGTGCCAGCAGCCCTGGCCTGGAGACCCAGTACTTC
d_gene: .; j_gene: TRBJ1-5; v_gene: TRBV18; abundance: .; CDR3aa: CASSPTDNQPQHF; CDR3nt: TGTGCCAGCTCGCCGACAGACAATCAGCCCCAGCATTTT
d_gene: .; j_gene: TRBJ2-1; v_gene: TRBV15; abundance: once; CDR3aa: CATSSDPSLNNEQFF; CDR3nt: TGTGCCACCAGCAGCGATCCTAGTCTTAACAATGAGCAGTTCTTC
d_gene: .; j_gene: TRBJ2-1; v_gene: TRBV3-1/TRBV3-2; abundance: .; CDR3aa: CASRPMGTPQNEQFF; CDR3nt: TGTGCCAGCAGGCCGATGGGGACACCGCAAAATGAGCAGTTCTTC
d_gene: .; j_gene: TRBJ2-1; v_gene: TRBV5-4; abundance: .; CDR3aa: CASSPEISSYNEQFF; CDR3nt: TGTGCCAGCAGCCCCGAGATTAGCTCCTACAATGAGCAGTTCTTC
d_gene: .; j_gene: TRBJ1-1; v_gene: TRBV27; abundance: .; CDR3aa: CASSLMSIFSQGGTEAFF; CDR3nt: TGTGCCAGCAGTTTGATGTCGATTTTTTCCCAGGGTGGCACTGAAGCTTTCTTT